Each of the 9 T cell receptor beta chains below was sequenced from the same sample in a study of T cells in Graves' hyperthyroidism and ophthalmopathy. RNA transcripts provided the source from which TCR beta CDR3 regions were amplified. First-round RT-PCR of the TCR CDR3 relied on the HTBI primer set. TCRdb redid the calling of the multiplex PCR reads with MiXCR, one entry per CDR3 protein. The sample records approximately 720,000 distinct CDR3 sequences, over 15% being singletons. Sample: blood. These receptors came from a woman aged 45 to 65 with Graves' hyperthyroidism that later progressed to Graves' ophthalmopathy.

The chain couples TRBV19 to TRBJ2-1; 8 bases are shared with TRBD2. After removal of 3 bases from V and 8 bases from J, the junction contained 9 bases not matched to a gene. This CDR3 has 15 amino acids. Germline V gene data show CDR1 as LNHDA and CDR2 as SQIVND (reference sequence). The CDR3 nucleotides are TGTGCCAGTAGTATTAAGACGGGGGGGCCCGATGAGCAGTTCTTC. It specifies CASSIKTGGPDEQFF.

The table lists this clonotype with many counts. The chain couples TRBV2 to TRBJ2-1, with 8 positions matching TRBD1. J lost 8 bases, V lost 8 bases, and 14 bases had no gene match. This CDR3 spans 15 amino acids. Per germline, CDR1 SNHLY and CDR2 FYNNEI. The DNA for the CDR3 is TGTGCCAGCGGGAAGGTAGGACAGGGTAGGGATGAGCAGTTCTTC. It specifies CASGKVGQGRDEQFF.

Notes on this clonotype: Being one base from a much bigger clone, this may be a read error. V and J are TRBV12-3 or TRBV12-4 and TRBJ2-7; TRBD1 matches 8 bases. This CDR3 is 15 amino acids long. The CDR3 DNA is TGTGCCAGCAGCCAGGGACAGGCCCTCTCCTACGAGCGGTACTTC. It encodes CASSQGQALSYERYF.

This clonotype was picked up a small number of times. The rearrangement links TRBV29-1 to TRBJ2-1; TRBD1 or TRBD2 may be the D gene (6 bases each). The V end was cut by 6 bases, the J end by 6 bases, with 15 bases between. The CDR3 is 13 amino acids. Germline V gene sequence: CDR1 SQVTM, CDR2 ANQGSEA. CDR3 DNA sequence: TGCAGCGTGGGGGGACAAGTAGGCAATGAGCAGTTCTTC. Its protein is CSVGGQVGNEQFF.

This chain joins TRBV2 and TRBJ2-7, with a weak D call TRBD2 (5 bases). The CDR3 runs to 11 residues. Germline loops: CDR1 SNHLY, CDR2 FYNNEI. V was clipped by 6 bases and J by 6 bases, with 9 bases between them. The CDR3, as DNA: TGTGCCAGCAGGGCGGAGGTCGAGCAGTACTTC. Translated: CASRAEVEQYF.

This clonotype was found many times. The chain uses TRBV5-1 and TRBJ1-2, with D unclear. With 1 base removed from V and 6 bases from J, the gap between germline ends came to 13 bases. Germline V gene lookup returns CDR1 SGHRS and CDR2 YFSETQ. This CDR3 has 14 amino acids. CDR3 residues: CASSLPSFRHGYTF. The CDR3 DNA reads TGCGCCAGCAGCTTGCCATCCTTTAGACATGGCTACACCTTC.

The chain recombines TRBV29-1 with TRBJ1-2; unclear D gene. The CDR3 totals 14 residues. From germline, CDR1 is SQVTM and CDR2 ANQGSEA. The V and J ends lost 2 bases and 7 bases respectively, with 17 bases between them. The CDR3 protein is CSVESHGRFRGYTF. The CDR3, as DNA: TGCAGCGTTGAATCCCACGGCCGTTTTCGTGGCTACACCTTC.

The sample holds many counts of this clonotype. V is TRBV3-1 and J is TRBJ2-2; the match to TRBD1 covers 10 bases. The length of the CDR3 is 15 residues. Per the germline V gene, CDR1 is LGHDT and CDR2 is YNNKEL (reference sequence). V was clipped by 4 bases and J by 4 bases; unmatched bases: 3. The CDR3 sequence is CASSPTGGFTGELFF. CDR3 in DNA: TGTGCCAGCAGCCCGACAGGGGGCTTCACCGGGGAGCTGTTTTTT.

As regards this clonotype: The conserved phenylalanine or tryptophan is not found at the CDR3 terminus, so this likely reflects a read error. The chain combines TRBV12-3 or TRBV12-4 with TRBJ2-3; D may be TRBD2 (5 bases). The CDR3 contains 13 residues. V shed 8 bases and J shed 7 bases, with 16 bases lying between them. CDR3 region: CASLGSGANTQYL. The CDR3 region has the DNA TGTGCCAGCCTTGGGAGTGGAGCGAATACGCAGTATTTA.